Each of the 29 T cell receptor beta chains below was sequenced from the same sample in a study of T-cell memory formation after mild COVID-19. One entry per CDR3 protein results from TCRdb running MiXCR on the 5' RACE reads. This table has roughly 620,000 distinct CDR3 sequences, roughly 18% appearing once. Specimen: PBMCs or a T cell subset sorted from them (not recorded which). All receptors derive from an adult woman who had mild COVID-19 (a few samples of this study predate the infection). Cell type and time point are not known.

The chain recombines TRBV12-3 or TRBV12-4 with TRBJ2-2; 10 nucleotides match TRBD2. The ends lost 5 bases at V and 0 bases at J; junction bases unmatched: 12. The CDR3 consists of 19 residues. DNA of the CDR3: TGTGCCAGCAGTATAATTTACGGGACTAGCGCCGCGAACACCGGGGAGCTGTTTTTT. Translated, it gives CASSIIYGTSAANTGELFF.

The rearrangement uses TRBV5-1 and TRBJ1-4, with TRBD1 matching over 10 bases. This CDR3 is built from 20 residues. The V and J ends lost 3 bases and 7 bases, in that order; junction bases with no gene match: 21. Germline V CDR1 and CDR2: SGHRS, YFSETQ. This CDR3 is CASSSPARQGALSSGEKLFF. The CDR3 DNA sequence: TGCGCCAGCAGCTCACCAGCCCGACAGGGGGCTCTTTCGTCGGGTGAAAAACTGTTTTTT.

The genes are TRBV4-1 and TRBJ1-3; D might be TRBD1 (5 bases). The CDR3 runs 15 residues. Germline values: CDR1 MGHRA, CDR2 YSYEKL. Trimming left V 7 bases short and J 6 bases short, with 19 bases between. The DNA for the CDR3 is TGCGCCAGCACGAGAGGGCAGGGTATCGAAAACACCATATATTTT. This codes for CASTRGQGIENTIYF.

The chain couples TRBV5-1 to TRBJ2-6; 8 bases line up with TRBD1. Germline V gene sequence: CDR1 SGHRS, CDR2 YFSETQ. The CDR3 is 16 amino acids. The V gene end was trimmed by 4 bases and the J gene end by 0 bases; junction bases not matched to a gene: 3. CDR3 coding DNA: TGCGCCAGCAGCATGGGACAGGCCTCTGGGGCCAACGTCCTGACTTTC. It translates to CASSMGQASGANVLTF.

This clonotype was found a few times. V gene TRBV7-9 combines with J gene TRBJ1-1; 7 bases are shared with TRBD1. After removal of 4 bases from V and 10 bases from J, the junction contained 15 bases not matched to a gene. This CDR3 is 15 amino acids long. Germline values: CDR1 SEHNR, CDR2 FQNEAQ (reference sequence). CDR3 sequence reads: CASSSGEGAPAGAFF. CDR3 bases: TGTGCCAGCAGCTCCGGCGAGGGGGCCCCCGCAGGAGCTTTCTTT.

CDR3 DNA sequence: TGTGCCACCAGTGATCCGGACGGGTTGGACGCCAACGTCCTGACTTTC. It translates to CATSDPDGLDANVLTF. This chain joins TRBV24-1 and TRBJ2-6; D remains unclear. Germline values: CDR1 KGHDR, CDR2 SFDVKD. The V gene lost 3 bases and the J gene lost 7 bases, with 15 bases spanning the gap. The length of the CDR3 is 16 residues.

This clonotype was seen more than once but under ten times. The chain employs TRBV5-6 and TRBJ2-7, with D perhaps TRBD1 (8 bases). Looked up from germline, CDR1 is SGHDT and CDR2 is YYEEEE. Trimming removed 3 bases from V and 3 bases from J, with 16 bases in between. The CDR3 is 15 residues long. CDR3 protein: CASSSGGQAFYEQYF. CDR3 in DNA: TGTGCCAGCAGCTCGGGGGGACAGGCTTTCTACGAGCAGTACTTC.

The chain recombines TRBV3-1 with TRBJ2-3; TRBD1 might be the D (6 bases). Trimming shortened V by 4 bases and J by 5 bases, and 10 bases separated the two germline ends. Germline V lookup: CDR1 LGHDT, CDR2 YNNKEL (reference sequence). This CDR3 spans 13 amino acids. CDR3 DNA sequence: TGTGCCAGCAGCCCCCGGGACAAAGATACGCAGTATTTT. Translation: CASSPRDKDTQYF.

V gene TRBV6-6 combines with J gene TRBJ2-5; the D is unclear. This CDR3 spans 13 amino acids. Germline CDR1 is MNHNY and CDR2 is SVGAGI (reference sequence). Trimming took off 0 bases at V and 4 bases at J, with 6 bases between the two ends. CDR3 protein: CASSYSSRETQYF. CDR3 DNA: TGTGCCAGCAGTTACTCCAGCAGAGAGACCCAGTACTTC.

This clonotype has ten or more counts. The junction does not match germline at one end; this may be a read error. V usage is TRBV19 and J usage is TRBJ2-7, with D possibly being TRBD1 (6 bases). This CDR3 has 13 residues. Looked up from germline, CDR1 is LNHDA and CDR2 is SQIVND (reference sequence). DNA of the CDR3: TGTGCCAGCAGTACAGGGTTGTCCTACGAGCAGTACTTC. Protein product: CASSTGLSYEQYF.

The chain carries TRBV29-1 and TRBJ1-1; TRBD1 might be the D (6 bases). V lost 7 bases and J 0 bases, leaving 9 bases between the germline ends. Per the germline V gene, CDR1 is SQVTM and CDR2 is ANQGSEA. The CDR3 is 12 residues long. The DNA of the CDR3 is TGCAGCGGTCGACAGGTGAACACTGAAGCTTTCTTT. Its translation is CSGRQVNTEAFF.

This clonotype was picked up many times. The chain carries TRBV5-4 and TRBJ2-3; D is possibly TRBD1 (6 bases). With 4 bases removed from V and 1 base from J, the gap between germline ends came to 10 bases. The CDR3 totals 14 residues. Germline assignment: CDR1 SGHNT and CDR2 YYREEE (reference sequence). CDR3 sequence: CASSPRGGTDTQYF. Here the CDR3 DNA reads TGTGCCAGCAGCCCCAGGGGCGGCACAGATACGCAGTATTTT.

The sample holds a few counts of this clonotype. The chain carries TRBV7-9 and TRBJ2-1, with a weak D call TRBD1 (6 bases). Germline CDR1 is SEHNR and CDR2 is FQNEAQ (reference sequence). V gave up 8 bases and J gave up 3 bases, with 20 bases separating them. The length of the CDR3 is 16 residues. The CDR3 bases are TGTGCCAGCTTCATACCCGACAGGTCAAACTACAATGAGCAGTTCTTC. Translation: CASFIPDRSNYNEQFF.

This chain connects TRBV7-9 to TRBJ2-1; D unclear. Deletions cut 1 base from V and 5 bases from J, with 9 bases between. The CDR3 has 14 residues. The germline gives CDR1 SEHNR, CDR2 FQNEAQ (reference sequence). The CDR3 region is CASSLEDQHNEQFF. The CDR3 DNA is TGTGCCAGCAGCTTAGAAGACCAACACAATGAGCAGTTCTTC.

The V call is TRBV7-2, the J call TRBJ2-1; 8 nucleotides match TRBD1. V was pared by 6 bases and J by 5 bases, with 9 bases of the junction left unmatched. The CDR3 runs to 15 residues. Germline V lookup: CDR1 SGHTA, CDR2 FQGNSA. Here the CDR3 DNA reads TGTGCCAGCAGAGTGGACAGGGACTTCCACAATGAGCAGTTCTTC. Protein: CASRVDRDFHNEQFF.

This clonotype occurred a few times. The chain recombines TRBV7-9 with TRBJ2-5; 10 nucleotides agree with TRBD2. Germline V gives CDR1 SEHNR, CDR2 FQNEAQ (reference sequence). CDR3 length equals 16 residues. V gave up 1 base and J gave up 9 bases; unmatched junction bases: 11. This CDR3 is CASSLVVTILAGAQYF. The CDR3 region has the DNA TGTGCCAGCAGCTTAGTAGTTACTATCCTAGCGGGAGCCCAGTACTTC.

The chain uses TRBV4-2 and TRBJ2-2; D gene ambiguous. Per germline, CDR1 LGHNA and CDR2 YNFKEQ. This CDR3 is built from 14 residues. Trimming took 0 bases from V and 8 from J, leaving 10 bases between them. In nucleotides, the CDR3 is TGTGCCAGCAGCCAAGAATTTCGTTCGGGGGAGCTGTTTTTT. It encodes CASSQEFRSGELFF.

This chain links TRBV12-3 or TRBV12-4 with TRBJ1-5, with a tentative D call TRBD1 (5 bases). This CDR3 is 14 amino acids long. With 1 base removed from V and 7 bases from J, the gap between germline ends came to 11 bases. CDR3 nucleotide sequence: TGTGCCAGCAGTTTAGGCAGGGAGGTCCAGCCCCAGCATTTT. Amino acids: CASSLGREVQPQHF.

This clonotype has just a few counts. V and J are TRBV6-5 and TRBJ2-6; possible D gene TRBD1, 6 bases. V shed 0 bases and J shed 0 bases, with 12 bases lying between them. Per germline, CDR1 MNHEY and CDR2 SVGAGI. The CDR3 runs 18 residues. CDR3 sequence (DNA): TGTGCCAGCAGTTACTCGGCGAGGACAGTCTCTGGGGCCAACGTCCTGACTTTC. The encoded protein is CASSYSARTVSGANVLTF.

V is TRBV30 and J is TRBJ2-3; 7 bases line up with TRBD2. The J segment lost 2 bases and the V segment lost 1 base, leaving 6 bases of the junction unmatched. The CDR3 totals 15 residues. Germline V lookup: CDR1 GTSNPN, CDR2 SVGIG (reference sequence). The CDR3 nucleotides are TGTGCCTGGAGTGGGTTAGCGGGTCTCACAGATACGCAGTATTTT. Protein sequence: CAWSGLAGLTDTQYF. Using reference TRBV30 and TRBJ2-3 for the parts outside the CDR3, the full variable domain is SQTIHQWPATLVQPVGSPLSLECTVEGTSNPNLYWYRQAAGRGLQLLFYSVGIGQISSEVPQNLSASRPQDRQFILSSKKLLLSDSGFYLCAWSGLAGLTDTQYFGPGTRLTVL.

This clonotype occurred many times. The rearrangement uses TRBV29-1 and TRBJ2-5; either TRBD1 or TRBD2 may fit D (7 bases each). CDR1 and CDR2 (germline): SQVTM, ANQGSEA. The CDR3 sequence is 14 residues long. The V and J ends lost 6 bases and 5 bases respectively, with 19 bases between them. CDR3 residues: CSVGGTVLSETQYF. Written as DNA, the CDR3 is TGCAGCGTGGGAGGGACAGTCCTCTCGGAGACCCAGTACTTC.

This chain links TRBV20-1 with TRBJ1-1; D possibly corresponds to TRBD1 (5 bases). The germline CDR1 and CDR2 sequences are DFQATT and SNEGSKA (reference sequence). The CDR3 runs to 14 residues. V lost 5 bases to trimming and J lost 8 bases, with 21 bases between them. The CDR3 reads CSAPENDRAGEAFF. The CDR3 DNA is TGCAGTGCTCCCGAAAATGACAGAGCTGGAGAAGCTTTCTTT.

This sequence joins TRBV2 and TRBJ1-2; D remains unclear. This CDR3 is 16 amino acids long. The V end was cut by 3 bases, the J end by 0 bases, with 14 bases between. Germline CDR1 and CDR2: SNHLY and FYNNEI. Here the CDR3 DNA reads TGTGCCAGCAGTGATGCCAGGTCCCTAACTAACTATGGCTACACCTTC. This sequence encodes CASSDARSLTNYGYTF.

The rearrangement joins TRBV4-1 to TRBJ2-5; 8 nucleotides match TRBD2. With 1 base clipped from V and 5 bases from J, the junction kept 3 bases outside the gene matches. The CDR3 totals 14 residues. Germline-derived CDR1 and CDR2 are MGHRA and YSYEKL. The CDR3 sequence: CASSQVPGGETQYF. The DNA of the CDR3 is TGCGCCAGCAGCCAAGTCCCGGGGGGGGAGACCCAGTACTTC.

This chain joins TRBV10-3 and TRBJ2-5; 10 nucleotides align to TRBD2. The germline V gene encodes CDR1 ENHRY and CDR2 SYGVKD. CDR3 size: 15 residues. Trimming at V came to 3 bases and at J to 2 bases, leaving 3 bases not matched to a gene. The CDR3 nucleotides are TGTGCCATCAGTGACAGGACTAGCGGACAAGAGACCCAGTACTTC. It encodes CAISDRTSGQETQYF.

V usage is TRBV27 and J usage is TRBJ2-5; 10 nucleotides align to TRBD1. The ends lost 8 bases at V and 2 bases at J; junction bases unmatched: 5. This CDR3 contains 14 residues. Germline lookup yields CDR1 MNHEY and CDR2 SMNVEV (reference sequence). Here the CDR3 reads CASFGTGDQETQYF. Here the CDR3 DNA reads TGTGCCAGCTTTGGGACAGGGGATCAAGAGACCCAGTACTTC.

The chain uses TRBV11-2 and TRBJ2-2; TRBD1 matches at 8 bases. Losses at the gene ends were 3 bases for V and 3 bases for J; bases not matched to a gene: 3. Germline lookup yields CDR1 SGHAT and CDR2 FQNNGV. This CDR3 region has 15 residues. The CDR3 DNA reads TGTGCCAGCAGCTTGACAGGGGAGTACACCGGGGAGCTGTTTTTT. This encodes CASSLTGEYTGELFF. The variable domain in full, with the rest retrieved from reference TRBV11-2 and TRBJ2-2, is EAGVAQSPRYKIIEKRQSVAFWCNPISGHATLYWYQQILGQGPKLLIQFQNNGVVDDSQLPKDRFSAERLKGVDSTLKIQPAKLEDSAVYLCASSLTGEYTGELFFGEGSRLTVL.

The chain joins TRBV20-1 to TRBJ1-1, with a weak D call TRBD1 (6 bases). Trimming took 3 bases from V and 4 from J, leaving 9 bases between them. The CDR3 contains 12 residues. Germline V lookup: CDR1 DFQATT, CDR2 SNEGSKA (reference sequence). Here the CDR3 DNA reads TGCAGTGCTAGGGAGGGGGGCACTGAAGCTTTCTTT. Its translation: CSAREGGTEAFF.

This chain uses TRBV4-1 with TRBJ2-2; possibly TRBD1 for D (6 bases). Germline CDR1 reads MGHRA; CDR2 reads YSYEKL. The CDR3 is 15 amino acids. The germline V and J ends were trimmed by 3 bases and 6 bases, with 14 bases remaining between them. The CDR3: CASSHFTGMPGELFF. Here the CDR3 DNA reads TGCGCCAGCAGCCACTTTACAGGGATGCCCGGGGAGCTGTTTTTT.